This T cell receptor (beta chain) is from a study of monozygotic twins with inflammatory bowel disease. The CDR3 runs to 14 residues. Total RNA isolation used whole blood (no T cell sorting was performed). Each UMI, carrying a 6-nucleotide sample barcode, came from template switching. TCRdb processed the 5' RACE reads again and assigns one entry to each CDR3 protein, with no DNA. Listed are around 450,000 distinct CDR3 sequences; about 2.6% falls within the top ten. The sample was blood. This sequence originates from a human donor with ulcerative colitis or Crohn's disease, or a healthy co-twin of an affected twin (not recorded which). The chain combines TRBV12-3 or TRBV12-4 with TRBJ2-5; TCRdb picks TRBD1, but there is no DNA to check that call. CDR3 sequence: CASSSGQGSETQYF.